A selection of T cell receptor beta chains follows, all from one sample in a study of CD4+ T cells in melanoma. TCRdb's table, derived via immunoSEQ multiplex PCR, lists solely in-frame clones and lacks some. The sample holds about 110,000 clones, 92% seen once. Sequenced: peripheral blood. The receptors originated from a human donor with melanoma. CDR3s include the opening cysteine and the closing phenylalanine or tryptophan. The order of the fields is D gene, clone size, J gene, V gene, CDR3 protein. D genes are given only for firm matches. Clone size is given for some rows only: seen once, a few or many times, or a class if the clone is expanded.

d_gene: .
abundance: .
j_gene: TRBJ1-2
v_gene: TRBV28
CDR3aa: CASTTGYDYGYTF

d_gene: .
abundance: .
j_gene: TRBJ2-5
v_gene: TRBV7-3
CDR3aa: CASSLGTPPKTQYF

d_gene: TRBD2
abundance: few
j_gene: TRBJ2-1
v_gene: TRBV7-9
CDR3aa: CASSLWSQRGYNEQFF

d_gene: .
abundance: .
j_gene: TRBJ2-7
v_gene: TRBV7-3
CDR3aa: CASSLNPGTSSYEQYF

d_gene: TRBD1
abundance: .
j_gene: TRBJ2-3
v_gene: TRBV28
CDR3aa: CASSLIGRGMDTQYF

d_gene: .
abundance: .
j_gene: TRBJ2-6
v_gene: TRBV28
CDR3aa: CASTLTGTGANVLTF

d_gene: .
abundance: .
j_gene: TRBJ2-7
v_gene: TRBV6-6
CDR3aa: CASSYSGQGSLNEQYF

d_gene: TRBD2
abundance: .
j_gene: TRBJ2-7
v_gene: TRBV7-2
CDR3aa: CASRPGLAGAYEQYF

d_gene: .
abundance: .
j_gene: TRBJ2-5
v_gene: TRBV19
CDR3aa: CASRGRGRGSQETQYF

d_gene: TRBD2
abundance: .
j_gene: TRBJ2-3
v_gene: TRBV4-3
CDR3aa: CASSQEWGLAGVADTQYF

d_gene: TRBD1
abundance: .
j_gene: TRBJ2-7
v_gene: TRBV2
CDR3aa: CASKDGDSSYEQYF

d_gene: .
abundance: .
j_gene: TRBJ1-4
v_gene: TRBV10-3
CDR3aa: CAISETVGGEKLFF

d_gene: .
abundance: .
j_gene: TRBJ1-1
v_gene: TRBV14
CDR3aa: CASSQRLGLRNTEAFF

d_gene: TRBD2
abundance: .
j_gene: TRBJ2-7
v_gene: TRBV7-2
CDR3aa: CASSRTSGSDEQYF

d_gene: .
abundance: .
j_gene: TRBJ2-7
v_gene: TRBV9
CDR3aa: CASSGRGAYEQYF

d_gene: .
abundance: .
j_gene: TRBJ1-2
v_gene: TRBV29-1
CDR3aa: CSVAPPGGPNYGYTF

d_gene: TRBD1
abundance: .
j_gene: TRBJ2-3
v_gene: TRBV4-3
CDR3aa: CASSQVTGGTDTQYF

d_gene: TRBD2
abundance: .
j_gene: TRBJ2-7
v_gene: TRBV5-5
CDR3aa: CASSPEAGVASHTYEQYF

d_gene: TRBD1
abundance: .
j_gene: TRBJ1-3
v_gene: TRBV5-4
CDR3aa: CASSPGQARSGNTIYF

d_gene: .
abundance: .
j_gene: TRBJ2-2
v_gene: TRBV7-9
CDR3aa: CASTRANTGELFF

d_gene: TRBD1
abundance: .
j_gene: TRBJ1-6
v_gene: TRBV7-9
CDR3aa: CASSLEQGNSPLHF

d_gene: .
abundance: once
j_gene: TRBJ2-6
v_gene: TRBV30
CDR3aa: CASSQSSGANVLTF

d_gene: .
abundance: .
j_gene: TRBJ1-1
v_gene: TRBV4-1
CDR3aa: CASSQDSGGLTEAFF

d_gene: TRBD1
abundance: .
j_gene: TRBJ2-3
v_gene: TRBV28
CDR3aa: CASSTTGTGVDTQYF

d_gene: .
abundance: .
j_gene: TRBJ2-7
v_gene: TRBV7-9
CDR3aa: CASSLVDSDYEQYF